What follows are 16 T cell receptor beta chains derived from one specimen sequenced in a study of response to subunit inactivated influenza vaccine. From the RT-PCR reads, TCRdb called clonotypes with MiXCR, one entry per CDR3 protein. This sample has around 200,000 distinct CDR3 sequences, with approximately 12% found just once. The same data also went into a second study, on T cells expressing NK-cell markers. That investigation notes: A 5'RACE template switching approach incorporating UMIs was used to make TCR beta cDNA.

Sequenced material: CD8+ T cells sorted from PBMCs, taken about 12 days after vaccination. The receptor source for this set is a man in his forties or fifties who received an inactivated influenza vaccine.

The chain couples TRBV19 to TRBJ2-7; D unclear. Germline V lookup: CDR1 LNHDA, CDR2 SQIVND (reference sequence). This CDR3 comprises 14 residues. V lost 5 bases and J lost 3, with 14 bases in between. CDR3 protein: CASSPSLGFYEQYF. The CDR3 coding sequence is TGTGCCAGTAGTCCCTCTTTGGGCTTCTACGAGCAGTACTTC.

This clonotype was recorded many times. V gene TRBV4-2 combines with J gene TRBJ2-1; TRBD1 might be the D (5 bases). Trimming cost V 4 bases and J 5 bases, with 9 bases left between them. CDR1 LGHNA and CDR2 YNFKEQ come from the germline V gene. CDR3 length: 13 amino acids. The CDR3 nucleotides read TGTGCCAGCAGCCGGACAAGAAACAATGAGCAGTTCTTC. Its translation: CASSRTRNNEQFF.

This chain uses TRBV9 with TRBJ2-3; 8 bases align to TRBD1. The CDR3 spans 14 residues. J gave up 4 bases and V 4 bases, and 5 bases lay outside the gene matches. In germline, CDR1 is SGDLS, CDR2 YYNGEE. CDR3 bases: TGTGCCAGCAGCCCCCCGGACAGGGCAGATACGCAGTATTTT. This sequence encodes CASSPPDRADTQYF.

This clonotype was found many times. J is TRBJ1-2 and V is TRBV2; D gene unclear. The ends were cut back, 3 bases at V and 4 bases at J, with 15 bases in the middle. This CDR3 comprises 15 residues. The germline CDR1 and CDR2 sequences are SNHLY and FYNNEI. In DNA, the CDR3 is TGTGCCAGCAGTGATAAAACTGGGAGCATCTATGGCTACACCTTC. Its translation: CASSDKTGSIYGYTF.

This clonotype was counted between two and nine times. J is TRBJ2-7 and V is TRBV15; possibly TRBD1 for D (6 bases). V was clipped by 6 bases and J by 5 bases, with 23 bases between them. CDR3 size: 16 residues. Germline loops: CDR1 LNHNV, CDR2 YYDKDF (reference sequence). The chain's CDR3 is CATSRGSGLGKDEQYF. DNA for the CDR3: TGTGCCACCAGTAGGGGGTCTGGCCTTGGGAAAGACGAGCAGTACTTC.

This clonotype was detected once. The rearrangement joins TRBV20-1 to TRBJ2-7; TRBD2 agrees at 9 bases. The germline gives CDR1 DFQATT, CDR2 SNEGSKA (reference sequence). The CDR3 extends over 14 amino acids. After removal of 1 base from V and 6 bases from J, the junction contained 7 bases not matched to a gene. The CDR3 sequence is CSARVEGTSFEQYF. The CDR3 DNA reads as TGCAGTGCTAGAGTCGAAGGGACTAGCTTCGAGCAGTACTTC.

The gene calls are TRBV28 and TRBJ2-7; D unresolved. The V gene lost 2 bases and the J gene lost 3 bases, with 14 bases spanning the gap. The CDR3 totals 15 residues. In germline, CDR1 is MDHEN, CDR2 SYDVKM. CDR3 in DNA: TGTGCCAGCAGTTTAGAGGTTTACAGTTTCTACGAGCAGTACTTC. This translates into CASSLEVYSFYEQYF. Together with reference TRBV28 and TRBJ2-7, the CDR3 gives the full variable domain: DVKVTQSSRYLVKRTGEKVFLECVQDMDHENMFWYRQDPGLGLRLIYFSYDVKMKEKGDIPEGYSVSREKKERFSLILESASTNQTSMYLCASSLEVYSFYEQYFGPGTRLTVT.

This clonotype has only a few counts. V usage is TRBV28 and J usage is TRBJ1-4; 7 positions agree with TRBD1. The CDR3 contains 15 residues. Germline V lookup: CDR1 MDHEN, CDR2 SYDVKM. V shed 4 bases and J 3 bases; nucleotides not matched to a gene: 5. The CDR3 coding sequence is TGTGCCAGCAGTTCCGACAGGGAGGCTAATGAAAAACTGTTTTTT. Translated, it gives CASSSDREANEKLFF.

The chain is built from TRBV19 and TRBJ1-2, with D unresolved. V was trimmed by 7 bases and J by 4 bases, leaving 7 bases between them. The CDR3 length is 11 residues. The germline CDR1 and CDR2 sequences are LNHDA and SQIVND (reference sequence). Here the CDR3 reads CASNGVYGYTF. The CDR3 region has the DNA TGTGCCAGTAATGGGGTCTATGGCTACACCTTC.

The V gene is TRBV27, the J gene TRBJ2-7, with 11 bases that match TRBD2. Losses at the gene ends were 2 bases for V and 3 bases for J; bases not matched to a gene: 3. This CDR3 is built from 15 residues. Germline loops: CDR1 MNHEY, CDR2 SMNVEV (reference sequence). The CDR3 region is CASSLLAGGHYEQYF. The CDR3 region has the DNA TGTGCCAGCAGTTTACTAGCGGGGGGTCACTACGAGCAGTACTTC.

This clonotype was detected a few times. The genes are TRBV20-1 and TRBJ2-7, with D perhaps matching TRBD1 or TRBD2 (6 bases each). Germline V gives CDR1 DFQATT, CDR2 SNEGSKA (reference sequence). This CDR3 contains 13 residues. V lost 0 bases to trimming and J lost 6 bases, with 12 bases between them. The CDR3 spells CSARDPGAGEQYF. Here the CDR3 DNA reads TGCAGTGCTAGAGATCCGGGGGCTGGCGAGCAGTACTTC.

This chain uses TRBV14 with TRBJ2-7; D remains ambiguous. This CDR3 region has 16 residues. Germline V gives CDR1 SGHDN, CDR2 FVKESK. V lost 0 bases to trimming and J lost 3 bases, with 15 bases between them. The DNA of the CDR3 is TGTGCCAGCAGCCAAGATTTCGGCAGGCTGAACTACGAGCAGTACTTC. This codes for CASSQDFGRLNYEQYF.

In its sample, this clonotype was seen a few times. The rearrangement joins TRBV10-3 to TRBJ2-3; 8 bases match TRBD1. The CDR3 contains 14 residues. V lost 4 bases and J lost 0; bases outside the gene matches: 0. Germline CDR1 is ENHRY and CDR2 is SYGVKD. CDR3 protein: CAISGTGSTDTQYF. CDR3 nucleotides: TGTGCCATCAGTGGGACAGGGAGCACAGATACGCAGTATTTT.

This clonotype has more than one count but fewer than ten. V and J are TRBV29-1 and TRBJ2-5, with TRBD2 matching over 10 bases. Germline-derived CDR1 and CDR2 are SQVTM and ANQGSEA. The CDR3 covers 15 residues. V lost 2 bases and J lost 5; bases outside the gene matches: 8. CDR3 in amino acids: CSVEWLAGEGETQYF. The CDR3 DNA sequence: TGCAGCGTTGAATGGCTAGCGGGGGAAGGTGAGACCCAGTACTTC.

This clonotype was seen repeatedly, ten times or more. The CDR3 sequence is CSVEDQWEGRGDTQYF. CDR3 coding DNA: TGCAGCGTTGAAGATCAGTGGGAGGGAAGGGGAGATACGCAGTATTTT. This sequence joins TRBV29-1 and TRBJ2-3, with TRBD2 identical over 7 bases. V lost 0 bases, J lost 5 bases, and 11 bases stayed unmatched. Germline V gene data show CDR1 as SQVTM and CDR2 as ANQGSEA. The length of the CDR3 is 16 residues.

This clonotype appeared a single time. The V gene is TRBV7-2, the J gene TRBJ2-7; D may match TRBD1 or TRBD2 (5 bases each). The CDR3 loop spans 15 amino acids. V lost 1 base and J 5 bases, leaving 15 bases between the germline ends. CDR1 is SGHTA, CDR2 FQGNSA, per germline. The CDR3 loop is CASSLVGRVGDEQYF. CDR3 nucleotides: TGTGCCAGCAGCTTAGTGGGGCGTGTGGGAGACGAGCAGTACTTC.